This T cell receptor (beta chain) was recorded in a study of cytomegalovirus exposure and HLA in healthy donors. Overall study results and limits: A missense DCLRE1C variant was associated with V- and J-gene trimming of TCR beta chains in a later analysis, and an independent cohort replicated the association.

The PCR had 60 Vbeta and 13 Jbeta primers. The repertoire was sequenced with immunoSEQ multiplex PCR; TCRdb's copy has only in-frame clones and lacks some. The repertoire consists of under 150,000 clones, with approximately 68% occurring once and the leading ten covering 1.6%. To note about this clone: Its antigen remains unknown.

Sequenced material: PBMCs. The origin of this receptor is a man aged 30 to 39 in good health and CMV-seropositive.

The CDR3 sequence: CASSPSGAEQYF. The CDR3, as DNA: TGTGCCAGCTCACCATCAGGTGCCGAGCAGTACTTC. The chain joins TRBV18 to TRBJ2-7; no clear D. Per germline, CDR1 KGHSH and CDR2 LQKENI. This CDR3 contains 12 residues. Deletions cut 2 bases from V and 6 bases from J, with 8 bases between.